This T cell receptor (beta chain) stems from a study of response to subunit inactivated influenza vaccine. The study's findings and limits: Authors suggested each seasonal flu vaccination may recruit only limited numbers of new T cells.

MiXCR was run by TCRdb on the RT-PCR reads, yielding one entry per CDR3 protein. Of about 650,000 distinct CDR3 sequences in the sample, 12% to 15% are singletons; the top ten hold 7.6%. The table lists this clonotype with a few counts. Its specificity is not known. Germline loops: CDR1 SGHTA, CDR2 FQGNSA. The ends lost 3 bases at V and 3 bases at J; junction bases unmatched: 7. The CDR3 consists of 16 residues. The source of this sequence is a man in his fifties who received an inactivated influenza vaccine. V usage is TRBV7-2 and J usage is TRBJ2-1; TRBD1 aligns across 8 bases. This specimen was PBMCs from blood, taken 14 to 15 days before vaccination. The CDR3 loop is CASSFAGGGLYNEQFF. The CDR3 nucleotides read TGTGCCAGCAGCTTTGCAGGGGGCGGGCTCTACAATGAGCAGTTCTTC.